This passage covers 21 T cell receptor beta chains from one sample sequenced in a study of blood T cell repertoires in COVID-19. Clones were read by immunoSEQ multiplex PCR, and TCRdb kept only the in-frame ones, dropping some. The data contain 160,000 or so clones, over 70% of them singletons. The sequenced material came from PBMCs or T cells enriched from blood (not recorded which). These receptors originate from a woman between 35 and 50 years old with acute COVID-19.

The V call is TRBV25-1, the J call TRBJ1-2, with D perhaps TRBD1 (6 bases). Germline V lookup: CDR1 MGHDK, CDR2 SYGVNS. V was pared by 3 bases and J by 4 bases, with 15 bases between. This CDR3 has 15 residues. This chain's CDR3 is CASSDRGQFFYGYTF. CDR3 nucleotide sequence: TGTGCCAGCAGTGATAGAGGACAGTTCTTCTATGGCTACACCTTC.

This clone was seen a handful of times. The rearrangement links TRBV10-3 to TRBJ2-5; TRBD2 is a possible D gene (5 bases). V was shortened by 8 bases and J by 5 bases, with 9 bases between the two germline ends. The CDR3 runs 11 residues. Germline lookup yields CDR1 ENHRY and CDR2 SYGVKD. The CDR3 reads CAIGSKETQYF. The CDR3, as DNA: TGTGCCATCGGGAGCAAGGAGACCCAGTACTTC.

The chain couples TRBV10-3 to TRBJ2-3; unclear D gene. The CDR3 runs to 14 residues. The V end was cut by 0 bases, the J end by 2 bases, with 6 bases between. Per the germline V gene, CDR1 is ENHRY and CDR2 is SYGVKD. This CDR3 is CAISESLSTDTQYF. CDR3 coding DNA: TGTGCCATCAGTGAGTCACTTTCCACAGATACGCAGTATTTT.

The chain employs TRBV19 and TRBJ2-2, with 7 bases that match TRBD1. V was clipped by 6 bases and J by 6 bases; unmatched bases: 4. CDR1 and CDR2 from the germline V gene are LNHDA and SQIVND (reference sequence). This CDR3 is built from 13 residues. DNA of the CDR3: TGTGCCAGTAGCACAGGGGACGCCGGGGAGCTGTTTTTT. It yields the protein CASSTGDAGELFF.

The chain recombines TRBV29-1 with TRBJ2-1; D possibly corresponds to TRBD2 (6 bases). The CDR3 length is 14 residues. Trimming took 7 bases from V and 3 from J, leaving 16 bases between them. Germline loops: CDR1 SQVTM, CDR2 ANQGSEA. The CDR3 spells CSAVSGSVYNEQFF. For the CDR3, the DNA is TGCAGCGCTGTAAGCGGGTCTGTCTACAATGAGCAGTTCTTC.

This clone was counted only a few times. This chain connects TRBV12-5 to TRBJ2-1; 8 positions agree with TRBD2. V shed 5 bases, J shed 8 bases, and the junction held 11 bases outside the gene matches. The CDR3 has 15 amino acids. Germline V gives CDR1 LGHNT, CDR2 FRNRAP. CDR3 residues: CASGRHERERYEQFF. The CDR3 coding sequence is TGTGCTAGTGGTAGACACGAGCGGGAGAGGTATGAGCAGTTCTTC.

This clone has a handful of counts. At one end, the junction sequence differs from germline, possibly due to a read error. The rearrangement joins TRBV7-9 to TRBJ2-7, with 10 positions matching TRBD2. Per germline, CDR1 SEHNR and CDR2 FQNEAQ (reference sequence). This CDR3 region has 13 residues. CDR3 coding DNA: TGTGCCAGCAGCCTAGCGGGAGACCACGAGCAGTACTTC. The encoded protein is CASSLAGDHEQYF.

The V call is TRBV5-4, the J call TRBJ2-3, with no clear D. This CDR3 has 12 residues. The V and J ends lost 1 base and 4 bases respectively, with 4 bases between them. From germline, CDR1 is SGHNT and CDR2 YYREEE (reference sequence). The CDR3 region has the DNA TGTGCCAGCAGCTTGTCATCAGATACGCAGTATTTT. As protein: CASSLSSDTQYF.

The gene calls are TRBV12-5 and TRBJ1-5, with D perhaps TRBD1 (6 bases). Germline CDR1 is LGHNT and CDR2 is FRNRAP. The CDR3 runs 14 residues. Trimming took off 3 bases at V and 9 bases at J, with 15 bases between the two ends. CDR3 region: CASGLGQSLWPQHF. CDR3 DNA sequence: TGTGCTAGTGGTTTAGGACAGTCCTTATGGCCCCAGCATTTT.

The J gene is TRBJ1-3, the V gene TRBV5-4, with TRBD1 identical over 7 bases. This CDR3 has 16 amino acids. Germline V gene data show CDR1 as SGHNT and CDR2 as YYREEE (reference sequence). The ends lost 3 bases at V and 2 bases at J; junction bases unmatched: 8. CDR3 sequence (DNA): TGTGCCAGCAGCTCCCTCGGCAGGGGGACTGGAAACACCATATATTTT. As protein: CASSSLGRGTGNTIYF.

The chain has TRBV2 and TRBJ1-1; maybe TRBD1 (5 bases). Per the germline V gene, CDR1 is SNHLY and CDR2 is FYNNEI. This CDR3 spans 15 amino acids. The V gene lost 1 base and the J gene lost 1 base, with 10 bases spanning the gap. CDR3 nucleotide sequence: TGTGCCAGCAGTGAAGTGTCCGGGGGGAACACTGAAGCTTTCTTT. Its protein product is CASSEVSGGNTEAFF.

In DNA, the CDR3 is TGTGCCTGCCGACAGGGAGGAACTGAAGCTTTCTTT. Protein sequence: CACRQGGTEAFF. This chain uses TRBV2 with TRBJ1-1; TRBD1 matches 7 bases. This CDR3 region has 12 residues. Germline-derived CDR1 and CDR2 are SNHLY and FYNNEI. V lost 11 bases to trimming and J lost 5 bases; unmatched junction nucleotides: 8.

This clone was seen more than once but under ten times. This rearrangement joins TRBV12-5 to TRBJ1-1; TRBD1 matches 11 bases. The CDR3 consists of 14 residues. The J segment lost 6 bases and the V segment lost 6 bases, leaving 6 bases of the junction unmatched. CDR1 and CDR2 from the germline V gene are LGHNT and FRNRAP. In DNA, the CDR3 is TGTGCTAGTGGACCCGGACAGGGGGCCGCTGAAGCTTTCTTT. This encodes CASGPGQGAAEAFF.

This chain uses TRBV6-4 with TRBJ2-1; 8 nucleotides align to TRBD2. CDR1 MRHNA and CDR2 SNTAGT come from the germline V gene. V shed 1 base and J 8 bases; nucleotides not matched to a gene: 4. The CDR3 runs to 14 residues. The CDR3 DNA reads TGTGCCAGCAGTGACTTAAGCGGGAGAGATGAGCAGTTCTTC. Residues: CASSDLSGRDEQFF.

The chain has TRBV6-1 and TRBJ1-3; D gene unclear. Germline V CDR1 and CDR2: MNHNS, SASEGT. CDR3 size: 15 residues. Trimming removed 1 base from V and 3 bases from J, with 10 bases in between. The CDR3 is CASSEVPYVGNTIYF. In DNA, the CDR3 is TGTGCCAGCAGTGAAGTCCCCTATGTTGGAAACACCATATATTTT.

V is TRBV5-1 and J is TRBJ1-4, with 9 bases aligning to TRBD1. CDR3 length: 16 residues. CDR1 is SGHRS, CDR2 YFSETQ, per germline. V was clipped by 5 bases and J by 6 bases; unmatched bases: 11. The CDR3 spells CASRFDRGENYEKLFF. DNA of the CDR3: TGCGCCAGCAGATTCGACAGGGGGGAGAATTATGAAAAACTGTTTTTT.

V and J are TRBV11-1 and TRBJ1-1, with 8 nucleotides matching TRBD1. This CDR3 is built from 15 residues. Germline loops: CDR1 SGHAT, CDR2 FQDESV (reference sequence). Germline trimming cut 5 bases from V and 2 bases from J; bases unmatched to any gene: 7. The CDR3 sequence is CASSTGQGVNTEAFF. As DNA, the CDR3 is TGTGCCAGCAGCACCGGACAGGGAGTAAACACTGAAGCTTTCTTT.

The chain combines TRBV25-1 with TRBJ2-4, with D perhaps matching TRBD1 (5 bases). CDR1 MGHDK and CDR2 SYGVNS come from the germline V gene. The V and J ends lost 4 bases and 0 bases respectively, with 16 bases between them. This CDR3 is 17 amino acids long. The chain's CDR3 is CASSGEGGAVAKNIQYF. The CDR3, as DNA: TGTGCCAGCAGTGGTGAAGGTGGGGCGGTAGCCAAAAACATTCAGTACTTC.

This clone was detected only once. The chain is built from TRBV19 and TRBJ1-6; 8 nucleotides agree with TRBD1. The germline V gene encodes CDR1 LNHDA and CDR2 SQIVND (reference sequence). V lost 5 bases to trimming and J lost 7 bases; unmatched junction nucleotides: 4. CDR3 length: 14 amino acids. CDR3 region: CASSPDRANSPLHF. Here the CDR3 DNA reads TGTGCCAGTAGTCCGGACAGGGCGAATTCACCCCTCCACTTT.

The chain employs TRBV19 and TRBJ1-2, with TRBD1 matching 7 bases. The length of the CDR3 is 13 residues. J was trimmed by 6 bases and V by 1 base; bases with no gene match: 2. From germline, CDR1 is LNHDA and CDR2 SQIVND (reference sequence). This CDR3 is CASSIGQGNGYTF. Here the CDR3 DNA reads TGTGCCAGTAGTATAGGACAGGGAAATGGCTACACCTTC. The variable domain in full, with the rest retrieved from reference TRBV19 and TRBJ1-2, is DGGITQSPKYLFRKEGQNVTLSCEQNLNHDAMYWYRQDPGQGLRLIYYSQIVNDFQKGDIAEGYSVSREKKESFPLTVTSAQKNPTAFYLCASSIGQGNGYTFGSGTRLTVV.

DNA for the CDR3: TGTGCCTGGAGCTCGGCGGGAGGGGGAGAGACCCAGTACTTC. It specifies CAWSSAGGGETQYF. The chain recombines TRBV30 with TRBJ2-5, with TRBD2 matching over 9 bases. With 3 bases clipped from V and 4 bases from J, the junction kept 6 bases outside the gene matches. Germline V lookup: CDR1 GTSNPN, CDR2 SVGIG (reference sequence). The CDR3 length is 14 residues.